The 24 T cell receptor beta chains in this list originate from one sample, sequenced in a study of shared clonotypes between healthy human individuals. The assay was immunoSEQ multiplex PCR, and TCRdb's table has in-frame clones only and misses some. The sample contains over a million clones, around four fifths of which appear only once. The specimen sequenced was memory CD4+ T cells sorted from blood. Subset given: CD45RA-negative fraction. These receptors all stem from a man in his late teens or twenties in good health.

This clone was seen at least ten times. This chain links TRBV10-2 with TRBJ1-5, with D possibly TRBD1 on 6 matching bases. This CDR3 spans 16 amino acids. V dropped 3 bases and J dropped 1 base, with 13 bases sitting between them. Germline V gene sequence: CDR1 WSHSY, CDR2 SAAADI. CDR3 nucleotide sequence: TGCGCCAGCAGTGAAGAGACAGGCATGAGCAATCAGCCCCAGCATTTT. Its translation: CASSEETGMSNQPQHF.

The chain has TRBV5-4 and TRBJ2-7; D is ambiguous. Germline values: CDR1 SGHNT, CDR2 YYREEE (reference sequence). Trimming stripped 5 bases from V and 2 bases from J, with 17 bases between. The CDR3 spans 15 residues. CDR3 DNA: TGTGCCAGCAGTTCAGAAGCCAGGAGCGCCTACGAGCAGTACTTC. This translates into CASSSEARSAYEQYF.

This clone was seen only once. V is TRBV18 and J is TRBJ2-7; no definite D call. Trimming removed 0 bases at V and 3 bases at J, with 12 bases between. The germline V gene encodes CDR1 KGHSH and CDR2 LQKENI. The CDR3 consists of 15 residues. CDR3 DNA: TGTGCCAGCTCACCACCGCAGGCCTCGGGCTACGAGCAGTACTTC. Translated, it gives CASSPPQASGYEQYF.

The rearrangement uses TRBV18 and TRBJ1-5, with D perhaps matching TRBD1 (5 bases). Trimming cost V 3 bases and J 6 bases, with 18 bases left between them. The CDR3 contains 16 residues. Looked up from germline, CDR1 is KGHSH and CDR2 is LQKENI. The CDR3 coding sequence is TGTGCCAGCTCACCCTCGGGGCCCAACTCTGGTCAGCCCCAGCATTTT. Encoded protein: CASSPSGPNSGQPQHF.

The CDR3 reads CATSRGDRGHEQYF. DNA for the CDR3: TGTGCCACCAGCAGAGGGGACAGGGGGCACGAGCAGTACTTC. The chain links TRBV15 to TRBJ2-7; 12 bases are a match to TRBD1. From germline, CDR1 is LNHNV and CDR2 YYDKDF (reference sequence). The CDR3 is 14 residues long. The V gene end was trimmed by 1 base and the J gene end by 5 bases; junction bases not matched to a gene: 0.

This chain uses TRBV28 with TRBJ1-2, with D perhaps matching TRBD1 (6 bases). With 8 bases removed from V and 9 bases from J, the gap between germline ends came to 19 bases. The CDR3 has 13 amino acids. Germline V lookup: CDR1 MDHEN, CDR2 SYDVKM. DNA for the CDR3: TGTGCCAGCGGACCTCTTTGGGGGGCGCGCTACACCTTC. The encoded protein is CASGPLWGARYTF.

The V and J genes are TRBV5-4 and TRBJ2-4; D unresolved. The CDR3 is made up of 14 amino acids. CDR1 and CDR2 from the germline V gene are SGHNT and YYREEE (reference sequence). Trimming stripped 6 bases from V and 11 bases from J, with 21 bases between. The CDR3 region has the DNA TGTGCCAGCACTGATCTAGAGAACAGTGCCGTTCAGTACTTC. Translating it yields CASTDLENSAVQYF. The complete variable domain, with remaining parts taken from reference TRBV5-4 and TRBJ2-4, reads ETGVTQSPTHLIKTRGQQVTLRCSSQSGHNTVSWYQQALGQGPQFIFQYYREEENGRGNFPPRFSGLQFPNYSSELNVNALELDDSALYLCASTDLENSAVQYFGAGTRLSVL.

The CDR3 loop is CSVESRGRPYEQYF. CDR3 in DNA: TGCAGCGTCGAATCTCGGGGACGACCCTACGAGCAGTACTTC. V gene TRBV29-1 combines with J gene TRBJ2-7; D tentatively reads TRBD1 or TRBD2 (5 bases each). This CDR3 is 14 amino acids long. Germline V CDR1 and CDR2: SQVTM, ANQGSEA. Trimming took off 6 bases at V and 2 bases at J, with 17 bases between the two ends.

The chain couples TRBV11-2 to TRBJ2-2; D call uncertain. Per germline, CDR1 SGHAT and CDR2 FQNNGV. The CDR3 is 15 amino acids. V shed 5 bases and J shed 1 base, with 11 bases lying between them. The CDR3 DNA follows: TGTGCCAGCAGCCTCAGGACGGGGAACACCGGGGAGCTGTTTTTT. This codes for CASSLRTGNTGELFF. Variable domain in full (rest from reference TRBV11-2 and TRBJ2-2): EAGVAQSPRYKIIEKRQSVAFWCNPISGHATLYWYQQILGQGPKLLIQFQNNGVVDDSQLPKDRFSAERLKGVDSTLKIQPAKLEDSAVYLCASSLRTGNTGELFFGEGSRLTVL.

This clone appeared once. The rearrangement links TRBV5-1 to TRBJ2-2; D is ambiguous. The CDR3 runs to 16 residues. V lost 4 bases to trimming and J lost 7 bases, with 20 bases between them. Germline assignment: CDR1 SGHRS and CDR2 YFSETQ. In nucleotides, the CDR3 is TGCGCCAGCAGCGTGGACGGTTATAGTAACGTCGGGGAGCTGTTTTTT. Protein product: CASSVDGYSNVGELFF.

The chain links TRBV18 to TRBJ2-2; 8 nucleotides line up with TRBD1. The J segment lost 6 bases and the V segment lost 6 bases, leaving 9 bases of the junction unmatched. This CDR3 has 15 residues. From germline, CDR1 is KGHSH and CDR2 LQKENI. The CDR3 region is CASSPQGATSGELFF. CDR3 sequence (DNA): TGTGCCAGCTCCCCCCAGGGGGCAACTTCCGGGGAGCTGTTTTTT.

V is TRBV5-6 and J is TRBJ1-1; D is undetermined. Deletions cut 1 base from V and 1 base from J, with 8 bases between. Per germline, CDR1 SGHDT and CDR2 YYEEEE. The CDR3 sequence is 14 residues long. CDR3 residues: CASSLTVANTEAFF. The CDR3 coding sequence is TGTGCCAGCAGCTTGACGGTTGCGAACACTGAAGCTTTCTTT.

This chain uses TRBV19 with TRBJ1-2, with a tentative D call TRBD1 (5 bases). This CDR3 comprises 14 residues. V lost 4 bases and J lost 8, with 17 bases in between. The germline V gene encodes CDR1 LNHDA and CDR2 SQIVND (reference sequence). Here the CDR3 DNA reads TGTGCCAGTAGTAGGGACGGATGGCTTGACGGCTACACCTTC. This gives the protein CASSRDGWLDGYTF.

This clone was found once. This chain uses TRBV2 with TRBJ1-2; D gene uncertain. V dropped 5 bases and J dropped 6 bases, with 7 bases sitting between them. The CDR3 has 11 residues. Germline assignment: CDR1 SNHLY and CDR2 FYNNEI. The CDR3 DNA reads as TGTGCCAGCAGTATTTACGATGGCTACACCTTC. This gives the protein CASSIYDGYTF.

The chain employs TRBV28 and TRBJ1-4, with 8 bases lining up with TRBD1. The V segment lost 7 bases and the J segment 7 bases; nucleotides outside the gene matches: 11. This CDR3 has 15 amino acids. Germline assignment: CDR1 MDHEN and CDR2 SYDVKM. Here the CDR3 DNA reads TGTGCCAGCACCGATGGGACAGGACATCTTGAAAAACTGTTTTTT. Translated: CASTDGTGHLEKLFF.

The genes are TRBV7-2 and TRBJ1-1, with 7 bases lining up with TRBD1. After removal of 5 bases from V and 8 bases from J, the junction contained 20 bases not matched to a gene. The CDR3 is 17 amino acids. Per the germline V gene, CDR1 is SGHTA and CDR2 is FQGNSA. DNA for the CDR3: TGTGCCAGCAGCCTTTCCGTCAGGACAGGCTCCCCGGGGGAAGCTTTCTTT. As protein: CASSLSVRTGSPGEAFF. The whole variable domain, filled in from reference TRBV7-2 and TRBJ1-1, reads GAGVSQSPSNKVTEKGKDVELRCDPISGHTALYWYRQSLGQGLEFLIYFQGNSAPDKSGLPSDRFSAERTGGSVSTLTIQRTQQEDSAVYLCASSLSVRTGSPGEAFFGQGTRLTVV.

The CDR3 nucleotides are TGTGCCAGCACCTCAGGACAGGGGGGGGATACGAGGCAGTACTTC. Translating it yields CASTSGQGGDTRQYF. The V gene is TRBV28, the J gene TRBJ2-7; 10 bases match TRBD1. CDR1 is MDHEN, CDR2 SYDVKM, per germline. The CDR3 is 15 residues long. Trimming cost V 7 bases and J 9 bases; bases outside gene matches: 15.

The chain recombines TRBV18 with TRBJ2-1; TRBD2 aligns across 8 bases. CDR3 length: 17 residues. Trimming cost V 0 bases and J 5 bases; bases outside gene matches: 9. The germline V gene encodes CDR1 KGHSH and CDR2 LQKENI. The CDR3 DNA is TGTGCCAGCTCACCACCAAATTTGGGACTAGTTGACAATGAGCAGTTCTTC. Translated: CASSPPNLGLVDNEQFF. The full variable domain, its missing parts supplied by reference TRBV18 and TRBJ2-1, is NAGVMQNPRHLVRRRGQEARLRCSPMKGHSHVYWYRQLPEEGLKFMVYLQKENIIDESGMPKERFSAEFPKEGPSILRIQQVVRGDSAAYFCASSPPNLGLVDNEQFFGPGTRLTVL.

The V and J genes are TRBV30 and TRBJ1-2; TRBD1 agrees at 7 bases. Looked up from germline, CDR1 is GTSNPN and CDR2 is SVGIG (reference sequence). The CDR3 runs 14 residues. The J segment lost 4 bases and the V segment lost 4 bases, leaving 9 bases of the junction unmatched. CDR3 DNA: TGTGCCTGGAAACGACAGGGAGAATTCTATGGCTACACCTTC. It encodes CAWKRQGEFYGYTF.

With regard to this clone: This specimen includes other DNA sequences encoding the same CDR3. The V and J genes are TRBV4-1 and TRBJ2-7; D is ambiguous. Trimming shortened V by 4 bases and J by 4 bases, and 5 bases separated the two germline ends. Germline assignment: CDR1 MGHRA and CDR2 YSYEKL. There are 11 residues in the CDR3. CDR3 residues: CASSPGYEQYF. CDR3 bases: TGCGCCAGCAGCCCCGGTTACGAGCAGTACTTC.

The chain employs TRBV30 and TRBJ2-5; no clear D gene. This CDR3 has 12 amino acids. Germline CDR1 reads GTSNPN; CDR2 reads SVGIG (reference sequence). V lost 0 bases, J lost 7 bases, and 9 bases lay in between. CDR3 coding DNA: TGTGCCTGGAGTGTACAGCCCGGGACCCAGTACTTC. This codes for CAWSVQPGTQYF.

Remarks on this clone: The same CDR3 arises from other DNA sequences in this sample as well. The rearrangement links TRBV5-1 to TRBJ1-1, with 8 bases lining up with TRBD1. Germline-derived CDR1 and CDR2 are SGHRS and YFSETQ. The CDR3 runs to 14 residues. V lost 4 bases and J lost 2; bases outside the gene matches: 4. CDR3 bases: TGCGCCAGCAGCCCGGGACAGGCTAACACTGAAGCTTTCTTT. Its translation is CASSPGQANTEAFF.

The chain recombines TRBV14 with TRBJ1-3, with D unclear. CDR3 size: 13 residues. Germline loops: CDR1 SGHDN, CDR2 FVKESK. Trimming left V 7 bases short and J 1 base short, with 8 bases between. The CDR3 reads CASNLGSGNTIYF. CDR3 in DNA: TGTGCCAGCAACTTAGGGTCTGGAAACACCATATATTTT.

The V and J genes are TRBV9 and TRBJ1-2; D ambiguous. In germline, CDR1 is SGDLS, CDR2 YYNGEE. Trimming took off 4 bases at V and 2 bases at J, with 15 bases between the two ends. The CDR3 totals 15 residues. The CDR3 protein is CASSIYTSTNYGYTF. The CDR3 nucleotides read TGTGCCAGCAGCATTTACACGTCCACCAACTATGGCTACACCTTC.